The text below deals with one TCR beta chain. This sample stems from a study of T cell changes during pregnancy in multiple sclerosis. The method was immunoSEQ multiplex PCR; TCRdb's version includes in-frame clones alone and lacks a portion of them. The sample shows approximately 63,000 clones, around 94% of them seen only once. CDR1 is SGHVS, CDR2 FQNEAQ, per germline. After removal of 5 bases from V and 4 bases from J, the junction contained 7 bases not matched to a gene. This CDR3 has 16 residues. The chain employs TRBV7-8 and TRBJ2-2, with 10 bases lining up with TRBD2. Sample: peripheral blood, taken in the third trimester of pregnancy. The clonotype comes from a female donor in good health, enrolled as a control in a pregnancy study. In DNA form, the CDR3 reads TGTGCCAGCAGCCTTAGCGGGAGGCCGGCCACCGGGGAGCTGTTTTTT. Translation: CASSLSGRPATGELFF.